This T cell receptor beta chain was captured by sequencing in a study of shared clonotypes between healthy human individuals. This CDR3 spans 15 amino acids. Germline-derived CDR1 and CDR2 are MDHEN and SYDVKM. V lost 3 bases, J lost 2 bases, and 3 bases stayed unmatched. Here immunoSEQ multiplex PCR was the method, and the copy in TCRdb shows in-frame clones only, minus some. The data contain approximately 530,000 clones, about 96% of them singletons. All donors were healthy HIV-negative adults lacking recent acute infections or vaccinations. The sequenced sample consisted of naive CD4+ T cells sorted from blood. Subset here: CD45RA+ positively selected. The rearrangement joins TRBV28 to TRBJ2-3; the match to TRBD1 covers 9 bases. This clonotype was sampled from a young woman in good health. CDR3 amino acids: CASSLAQGATDTQYF. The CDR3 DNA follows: TGTGCCAGCAGTTTGGCACAGGGGGCCACAGATACGCAGTATTTT. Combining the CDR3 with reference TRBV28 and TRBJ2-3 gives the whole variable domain DVKVTQSSRYLVKRTGEKVFLECVQDMDHENMFWYRQDPGLGLRLIYFSYDVKMKEKGDIPEGYSVSREKKERFSLILESASTNQTSMYLCASSLAQGATDTQYFGPGTRLTVL.